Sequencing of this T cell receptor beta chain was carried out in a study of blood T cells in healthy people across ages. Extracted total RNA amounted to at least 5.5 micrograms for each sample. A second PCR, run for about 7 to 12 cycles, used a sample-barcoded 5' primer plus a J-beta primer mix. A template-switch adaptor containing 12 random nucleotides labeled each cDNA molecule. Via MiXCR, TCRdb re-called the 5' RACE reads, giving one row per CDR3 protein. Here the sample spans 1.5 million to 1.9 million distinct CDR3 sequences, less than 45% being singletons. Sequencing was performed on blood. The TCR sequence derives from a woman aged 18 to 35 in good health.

The CDR3 sequence is CASSLWGSGRTNYEQYF. The CDR3 DNA reads TGTGCCAGCAGTTTGTGGGGAAGCGGGAGGACCAACTACGAGCAGTACTTC. The chain links TRBV28 to TRBJ2-5; 9 nucleotides line up with TRBD2. Gene TRBJ2-7 matches the end of the DNA better, so the J call may be wrong. The CDR3 is 17 residues long. Germline V gives CDR1 MDHEN, CDR2 SYDVKM.